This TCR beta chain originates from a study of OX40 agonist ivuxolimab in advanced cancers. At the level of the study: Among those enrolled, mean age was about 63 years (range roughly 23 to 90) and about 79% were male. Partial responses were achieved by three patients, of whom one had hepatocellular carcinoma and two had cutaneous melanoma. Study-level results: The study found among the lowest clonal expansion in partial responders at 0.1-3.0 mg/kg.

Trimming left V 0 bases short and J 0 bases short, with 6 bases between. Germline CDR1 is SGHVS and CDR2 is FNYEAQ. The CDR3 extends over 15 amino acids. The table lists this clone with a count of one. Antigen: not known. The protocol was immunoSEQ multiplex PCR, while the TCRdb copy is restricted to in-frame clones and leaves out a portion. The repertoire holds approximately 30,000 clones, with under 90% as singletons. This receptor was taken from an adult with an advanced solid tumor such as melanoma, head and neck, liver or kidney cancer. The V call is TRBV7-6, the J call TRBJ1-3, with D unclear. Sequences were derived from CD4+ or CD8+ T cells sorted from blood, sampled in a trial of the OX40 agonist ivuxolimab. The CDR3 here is CASSLATPSGNTIYF. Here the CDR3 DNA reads TGTGCCAGCAGCTTAGCAACTCCCTCTGGAAACACCATATATTTT.